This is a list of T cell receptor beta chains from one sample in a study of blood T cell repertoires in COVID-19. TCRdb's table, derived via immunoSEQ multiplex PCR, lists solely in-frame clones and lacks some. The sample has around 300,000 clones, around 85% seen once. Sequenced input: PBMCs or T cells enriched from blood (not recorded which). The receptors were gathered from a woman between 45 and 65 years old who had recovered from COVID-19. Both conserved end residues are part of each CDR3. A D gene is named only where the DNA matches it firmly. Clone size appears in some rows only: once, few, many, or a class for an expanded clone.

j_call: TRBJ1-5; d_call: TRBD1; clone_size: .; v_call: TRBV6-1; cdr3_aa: CASSEGQGAENQPQHF; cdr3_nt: TGTGCCAGCAGTGAGGGACAGGGGGCAGAGAATCAGCCCCAGCATTTT
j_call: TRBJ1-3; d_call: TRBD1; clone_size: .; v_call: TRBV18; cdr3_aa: CASSERQGRSGNTIYF; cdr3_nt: TGTGCCAGCTCAGAACGACAGGGTCGCTCTGGAAACACCATATATTTT
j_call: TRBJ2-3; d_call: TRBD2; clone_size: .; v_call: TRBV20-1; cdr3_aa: CSANERGSGSTDTQYF; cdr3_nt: TGCAGTGCTAATGAGCGGGGGTCTGGTAGCACAGATACGCAGTATTTT
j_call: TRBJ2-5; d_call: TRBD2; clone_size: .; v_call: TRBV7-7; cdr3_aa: CASSTSGETQYF; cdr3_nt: TGTGCCAGCAGCACTAGCGGTGAGACCCAGTACTTC
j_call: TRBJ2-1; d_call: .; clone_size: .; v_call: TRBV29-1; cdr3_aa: CSGRAAFGRYNEQFF; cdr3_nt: TGCAGCGGCAGGGCTGCCTTCGGTAGGTACAATGAGCAGTTCTTC
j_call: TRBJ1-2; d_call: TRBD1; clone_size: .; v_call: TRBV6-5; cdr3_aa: CASRWGQGAEGYTF; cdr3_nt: TGTGCCAGCAGATGGGGACAGGGGGCGGAGGGCTACACCTTC
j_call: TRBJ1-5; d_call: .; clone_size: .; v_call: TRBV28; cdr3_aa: CASRAGGSQVQPQHF; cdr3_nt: TGTGCCAGCAGGGCCGGGGGGAGTCAGGTTCAGCCCCAGCATTTT
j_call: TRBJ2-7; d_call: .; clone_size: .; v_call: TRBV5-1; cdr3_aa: CASSLAFSSYEQYF; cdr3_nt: TGCGCCAGCAGCTTAGCGTTTAGCTCCTACGAGCAGTACTTC
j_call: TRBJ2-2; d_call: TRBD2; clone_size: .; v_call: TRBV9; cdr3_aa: CASSAKRILAGGPANTGELFF; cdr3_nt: TGTGCCAGCAGCGCCAAAAGGATACTAGCGGGGGGCCCGGCGAACACCGGGGAGCTGTTTTTT
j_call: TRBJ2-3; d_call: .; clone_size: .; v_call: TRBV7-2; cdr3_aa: CASSLGQTGGTDTQYF; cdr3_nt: TGTGCCAGCAGCTTAGGCCAGACTGGAGGCACAGATACGCAGTATTTT
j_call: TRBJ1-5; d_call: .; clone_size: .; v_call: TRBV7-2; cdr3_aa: CASSPKQDNQPQHF; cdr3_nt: TGTGCCAGCAGCCCCAAACAGGACAATCAGCCCCAGCATTTT
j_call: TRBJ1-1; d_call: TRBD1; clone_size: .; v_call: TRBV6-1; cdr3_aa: CASSELGRGRAEAFF; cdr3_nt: TGTGCCAGCAGTGAACTTGGCAGGGGGAGAGCTGAAGCTTTCTTT
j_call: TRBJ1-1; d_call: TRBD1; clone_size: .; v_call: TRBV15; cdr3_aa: CATSRDATGSAEAFF; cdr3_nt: TGTGCCACCAGCAGAGACGCGACAGGGTCGGCTGAAGCTTTCTTT
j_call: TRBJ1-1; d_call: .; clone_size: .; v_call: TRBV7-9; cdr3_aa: CASSLYGSNTEAFF; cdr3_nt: TGTGCCAGCAGCTTATACGGGTCGAACACTGAAGCTTTCTTT
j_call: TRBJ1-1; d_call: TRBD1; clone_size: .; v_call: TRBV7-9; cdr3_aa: CASSSRDRGLSAFF; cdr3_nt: TGTGCCAGCAGCTCACGGGACAGGGGGCTCTCGGCTTTCTTT
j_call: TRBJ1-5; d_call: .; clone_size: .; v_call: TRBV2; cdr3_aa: CASSTILTGLNQPQHF; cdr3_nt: TGTGCCAGCAGTACCATCCTCACAGGGCTGAATCAGCCCCAGCATTTT
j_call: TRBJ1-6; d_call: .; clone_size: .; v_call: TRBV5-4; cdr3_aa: CASSPTGNGYNSPLHF; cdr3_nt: TGTGCCAGCAGCCCGACCGGGAATGGGTATAATTCACCCCTCCACTTT
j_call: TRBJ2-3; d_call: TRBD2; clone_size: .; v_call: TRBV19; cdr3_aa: CASSLGSGSLFTDTQYF; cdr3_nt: TGTGCCAGTAGTCTAGGTAGCGGGAGCCTTTTCACAGATACGCAGTATTTT
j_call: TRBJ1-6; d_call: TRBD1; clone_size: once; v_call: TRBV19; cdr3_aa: CASSWTGGYAGSPLHF; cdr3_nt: TGTGCCAGTAGTTGGACAGGGGGCTATGCAGGGTCACCCCTCCACTTT
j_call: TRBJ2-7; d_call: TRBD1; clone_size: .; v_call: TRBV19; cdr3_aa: CASSIWDSSYEQYF; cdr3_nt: TGTGCCAGTAGTATTTGGGACAGCTCCTACGAGCAGTACTTC
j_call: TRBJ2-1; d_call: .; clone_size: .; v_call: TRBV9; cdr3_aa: CASSVGPTGASYNEQFF; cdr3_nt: TGTGCCAGCAGCGTAGGCCCCACAGGCGCCTCCTACAATGAGCAGTTCTTC
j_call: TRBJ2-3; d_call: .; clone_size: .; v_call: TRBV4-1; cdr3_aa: CASSPQGDTQYF; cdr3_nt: TGCGCCAGCAGCCCACAGGGAGATACGCAGTATTTT
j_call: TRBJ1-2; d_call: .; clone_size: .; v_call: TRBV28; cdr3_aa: CASSLENRDSLGYTF; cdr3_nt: TGTGCCAGCAGTTTGGAGAACAGGGATTCCCTGGGCTACACCTTC
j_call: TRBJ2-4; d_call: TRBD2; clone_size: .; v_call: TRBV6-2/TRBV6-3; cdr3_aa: CASSYAASGSAIQYF; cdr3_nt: TGTGCCAGCAGTTACGCCGCTAGCGGGAGTGCCATTCAGTACTTC
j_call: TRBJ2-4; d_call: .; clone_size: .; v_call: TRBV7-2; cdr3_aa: CASSPPGLGAKNIQYF; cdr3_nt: TGTGCCAGCAGCCCCCCCGGACTTGGGGCCAAAAACATTCAGTACTTC
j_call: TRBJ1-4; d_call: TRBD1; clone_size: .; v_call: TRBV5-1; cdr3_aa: CASSLAGTGDEKLFF; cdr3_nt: TGCGCCAGCAGCTTGGCGGGGACAGGGGATGAAAAACTGTTTTTT
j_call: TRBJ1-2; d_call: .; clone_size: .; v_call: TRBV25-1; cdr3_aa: CASSWGGAHGYTF; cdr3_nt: TGTGCCAGCAGCTGGGGGGGGGCTCACGGCTACACCTTC
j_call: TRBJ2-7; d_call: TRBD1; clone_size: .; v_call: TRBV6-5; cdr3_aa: CASSRWDRGYEQYF; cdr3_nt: TGTGCCAGCAGTCGCTGGGACAGGGGCTACGAGCAGTACTTC
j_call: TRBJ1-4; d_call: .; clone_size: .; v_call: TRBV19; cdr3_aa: CASTQRGATNEKLFF; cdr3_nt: TGTGCCAGTACCCAGAGAGGTGCAACTAATGAAAAACTGTTTTTT
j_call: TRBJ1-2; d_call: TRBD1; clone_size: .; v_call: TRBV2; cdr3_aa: CASSGGQGQTPDRGYTF; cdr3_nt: TGTGCCAGCAGTGGGGGACAGGGCCAAACCCCAGATCGTGGCTACACCTTC
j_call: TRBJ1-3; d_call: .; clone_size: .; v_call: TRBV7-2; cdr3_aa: CASSLVRTSGNTIYF; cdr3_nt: TGTGCCAGCAGCTTAGTAAGGACTTCTGGAAACACCATATATTTT
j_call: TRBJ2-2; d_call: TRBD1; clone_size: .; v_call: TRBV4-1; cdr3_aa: CASSQTGATGELFF; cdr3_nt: TGCGCCAGCAGCCAAACAGGGGCCACCGGGGAGCTGTTTTTT
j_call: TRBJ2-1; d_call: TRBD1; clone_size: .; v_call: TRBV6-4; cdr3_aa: CASSGQGGDTNEQFF; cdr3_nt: TGTGCCAGCAGTGGACAGGGGGGAGACACCAATGAGCAGTTCTTC
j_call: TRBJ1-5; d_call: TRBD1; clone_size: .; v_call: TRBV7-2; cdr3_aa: CASSLGAGTGANQPQHF; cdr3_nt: TGTGCCAGCAGCTTAGGGGCCGGGACAGGGGCCAATCAGCCCCAGCATTTT
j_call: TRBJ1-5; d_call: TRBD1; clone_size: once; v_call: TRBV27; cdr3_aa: CASSLTWDRGNQPQHF; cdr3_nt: TGTGCCAGCAGTCTTACTTGGGACAGGGGCAATCAGCCCCAGCATTTT
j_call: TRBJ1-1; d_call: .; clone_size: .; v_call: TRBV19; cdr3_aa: CASSIKAANTEAFF; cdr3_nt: TGTGCCAGTAGTATCAAGGCGGCGAACACTGAAGCTTTCTTT
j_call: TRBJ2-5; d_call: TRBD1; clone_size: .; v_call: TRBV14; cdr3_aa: CASSQDRWGQGEETQYF; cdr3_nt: TGTGCCAGCAGCCAAGATCGTTGGGGACAGGGTGAGGAGACCCAGTACTTC
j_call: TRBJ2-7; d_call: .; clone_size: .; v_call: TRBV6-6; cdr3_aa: CASSIEAGQTYEQYF; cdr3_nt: TGTGCCAGCAGCATTGAAGCGGGACAAACCTACGAGCAGTACTTC
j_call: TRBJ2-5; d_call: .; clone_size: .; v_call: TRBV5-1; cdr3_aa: CASSFLTGFQETQYF; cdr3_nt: TGCGCCAGCAGCTTCTTAACGGGGTTCCAAGAGACCCAGTACTTC
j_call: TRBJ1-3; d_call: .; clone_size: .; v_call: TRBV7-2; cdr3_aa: CASSPSGATGNTIYF; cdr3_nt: TGTGCCAGCAGCCCGTCAGGGGCAACTGGAAACACCATATATTTT
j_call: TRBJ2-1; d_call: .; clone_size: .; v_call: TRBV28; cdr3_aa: CASNPHRAGLDNEQFF; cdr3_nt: TGTGCCAGCAATCCCCACAGGGCAGGCCTAGACAATGAGCAGTTCTTC
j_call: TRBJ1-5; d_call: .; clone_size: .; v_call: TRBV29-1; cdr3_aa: CSVGGGDQPQHF; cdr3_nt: TGCAGCGTGGGAGGTGGAGATCAGCCCCAGCATTTT
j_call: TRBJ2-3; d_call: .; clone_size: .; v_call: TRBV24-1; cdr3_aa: CATSDFTGWGTDTQYF; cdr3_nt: TGTGCCACCAGTGATTTTACAGGGTGGGGCACAGATACGCAGTATTTT
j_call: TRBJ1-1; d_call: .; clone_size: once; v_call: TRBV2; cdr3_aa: CASSGPGQTNTEAFF; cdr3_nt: TGTGCCAGCAGTGGCCCGGGACAAACAAACACTGAAGCTTTCTTT
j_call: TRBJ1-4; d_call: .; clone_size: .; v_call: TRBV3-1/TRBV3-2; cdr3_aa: CASSPRSTNEKLFF; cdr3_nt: TGTGCCAGCAGCCCCCGTTCAACTAATGAAAAACTGTTTTTT
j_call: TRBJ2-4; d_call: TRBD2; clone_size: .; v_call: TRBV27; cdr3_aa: CASSLLTSGVAKNIQYF; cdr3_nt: TGTGCCAGCAGTCTCCTGACTAGCGGAGTAGCCAAAAACATTCAGTACTTC
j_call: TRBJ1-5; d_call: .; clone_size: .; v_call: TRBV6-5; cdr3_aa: CASSPGGAEEWPQHF; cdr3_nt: TGTGCCAGCAGTCCTGGGGGGGCTGAAGAATGGCCCCAGCATTTT
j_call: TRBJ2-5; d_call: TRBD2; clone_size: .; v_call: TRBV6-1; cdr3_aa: CASSELGTGGGAYQETQYF; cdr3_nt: TGTGCCAGCAGTGAATTAGGGACTGGCGGGGGAGCGTACCAAGAGACCCAGTACTTC
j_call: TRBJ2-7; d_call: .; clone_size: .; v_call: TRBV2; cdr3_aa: CASSERLIKENEQYF; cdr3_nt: TGTGCCAGCAGTGAAAGACTTATTAAGGAAAACGAGCAGTACTTC
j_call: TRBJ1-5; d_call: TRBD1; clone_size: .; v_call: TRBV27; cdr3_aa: CASSKGQGVYSNQPQHF; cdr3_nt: TGTGCCAGCAGTAAAGGACAGGGGGTGTATAGCAATCAGCCCCAGCATTTT
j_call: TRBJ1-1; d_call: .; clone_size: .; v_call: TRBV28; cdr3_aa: CASSLFKGAGTEAFF; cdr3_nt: TGTGCCAGCAGTTTATTCAAGGGCGCGGGGACTGAAGCTTTCTTT
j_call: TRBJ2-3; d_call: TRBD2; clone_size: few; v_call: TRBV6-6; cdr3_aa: CASSQPGGEGTDTQYF; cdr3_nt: TGTGCCAGCAGTCAACCGGGGGGGGAGGGCACAGATACGCAGTATTTT
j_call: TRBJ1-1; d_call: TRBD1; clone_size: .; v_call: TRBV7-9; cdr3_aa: CASRTTGQAFF; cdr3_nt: TGTGCCAGCAGGACGACAGGGCAAGCTTTCTTT